This TCR beta chain derives from a study of blood T cell repertoires in COVID-19. Clones were read by immunoSEQ multiplex PCR, and TCRdb kept only the in-frame ones, dropping some. The sample records 180,000 or so clones, around 85% being singletons. V shed 0 bases and J shed 5 bases, with 7 bases lying between them. CDR3 length: 13 amino acids. From germline, CDR1 is SGDLS and CDR2 YYNGEE. This clone came up many times. At the DNA level, this CDR3 is encoded by other sequences in the same sample as well. The TCR originated in a man in his sixties with acute or convalescent COVID-19. The chain uses TRBV9 and TRBJ2-3, with no clear D. Sequenced input: peripheral blood. This CDR3 reads CASSVGGGDTQYF. Written as DNA, the CDR3 is TGTGCCAGCAGCGTAGGAGGTGGAGATACGCAGTATTTT.